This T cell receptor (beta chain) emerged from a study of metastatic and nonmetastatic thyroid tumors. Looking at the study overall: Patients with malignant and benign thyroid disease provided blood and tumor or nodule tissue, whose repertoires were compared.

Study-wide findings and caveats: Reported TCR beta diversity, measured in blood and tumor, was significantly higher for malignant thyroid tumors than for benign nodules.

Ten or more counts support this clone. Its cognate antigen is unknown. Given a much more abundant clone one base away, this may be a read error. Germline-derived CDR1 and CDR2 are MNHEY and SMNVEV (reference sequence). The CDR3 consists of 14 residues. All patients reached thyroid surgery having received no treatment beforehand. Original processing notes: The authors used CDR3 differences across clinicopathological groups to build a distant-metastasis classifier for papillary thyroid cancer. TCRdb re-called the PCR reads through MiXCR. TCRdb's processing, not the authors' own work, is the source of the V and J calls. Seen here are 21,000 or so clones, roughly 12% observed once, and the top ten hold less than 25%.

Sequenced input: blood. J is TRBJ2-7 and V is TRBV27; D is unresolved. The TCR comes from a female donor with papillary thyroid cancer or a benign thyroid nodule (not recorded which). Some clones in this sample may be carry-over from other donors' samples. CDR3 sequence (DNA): TGTGTCAGCAGTCTCTTCCCGTTAGTCTACGAGCAGTACTTC. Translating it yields CVSSLFPLVYEQYF.